The present TCR beta chain was sequenced within a study of T cell responses to AZD1222 COVID-19 vaccine. Study results and limitations: Females outnumbered males among donors, who were mostly white British; clonal diversity was possibly underestimated. Spike-specific TCR breadth and depth went up after people got two AZD1222 doses.

Assay used: immunoSEQ multiplex PCR; TCRdb lists only in-frame clones, some missing. The sample shows more than 110,000 clones, 80% to 95% of them seen only once. CDR1 is GTSNPN and CDR2 is SVGIG in the germline V gene (reference sequence). V gave up 4 bases and J gave up 6 bases, with 22 bases separating them. The CDR3 is 17 amino acids. As to this clone: The antigen remains undetermined.

This clonotype was obtained from an adult who received the AZD1222 COVID-19 vaccine. This rearrangement joins TRBV30 to TRBJ1-6; D unresolved. Sequenced material: peripheral blood, taken 28 days after the second AZD1222 dose. In DNA, the CDR3 is TGTGCCTGGACCTGGTGGAGGAGGGATTTGTGTAATTCACCCCTCCACTTT. Translating gives CAWTWWRRDLCNSPLHF.